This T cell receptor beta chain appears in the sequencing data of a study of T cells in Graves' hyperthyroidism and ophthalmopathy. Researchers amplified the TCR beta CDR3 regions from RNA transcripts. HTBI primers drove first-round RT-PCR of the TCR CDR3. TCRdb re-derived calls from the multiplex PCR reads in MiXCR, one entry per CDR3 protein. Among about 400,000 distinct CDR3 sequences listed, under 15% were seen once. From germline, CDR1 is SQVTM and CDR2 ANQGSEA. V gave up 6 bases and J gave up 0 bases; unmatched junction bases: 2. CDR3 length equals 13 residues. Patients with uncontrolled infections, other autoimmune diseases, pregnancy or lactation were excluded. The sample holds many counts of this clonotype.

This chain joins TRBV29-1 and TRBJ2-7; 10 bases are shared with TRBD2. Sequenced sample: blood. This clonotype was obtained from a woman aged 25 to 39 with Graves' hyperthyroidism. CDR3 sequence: CSVASGSSYEQYF. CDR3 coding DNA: TGCAGCGTCGCTAGCGGGAGCTCCTACGAGCAGTACTTC.